This T cell receptor (beta chain) was recovered during a study of yellow fever vaccine responses in identical twins. Study outcomes and limitations: Twins' vaccine T cell response reportedly gave the appearance of partial convergence and partial personalization.

Details on this clonotype: Its matching antigen is unknown.

TCRdb analysed the RT-PCR reads with MiXCR anew, one entry per CDR3 protein. Here the sample spans about 4,700 distinct CDR3 sequences, about 90% being singletons. The source is a young woman who received the yellow fever vaccine. The sequencing here drew on T cells from blood (PBMCs), unsorted or a sorted subset (not recorded which), taken before or after yellow fever vaccination (not recorded which).

CDR3: CASSQNSDGHYGYTF. The CDR3 DNA is TGTGCCAGCAGCCAAAACTCGGACGGTCACTATGGCTACACCTTC. The chain uses TRBV3-1 and TRBJ1-2; the D is unclear. CDR3 length equals 15 residues. Trimming took off 2 bases at V and 3 bases at J, with 13 bases between the two ends. The germline V gene has CDR1 LGHDT and CDR2 YNNKEL (reference sequence).